This T cell receptor beta chain is drawn from a study of cytomegalovirus exposure and HLA in healthy donors. Study results and limitations: Sequencing likely caused a cluster of highly shared sequence variants.

This clone was detected a few times. The target antigen is unknown. The PCR was carried out with 60 Vbeta primers and 13 Jbeta primers. Generated by immunoSEQ multiplex PCR, the TCRdb table keeps only in-frame clones and is missing some. The sample includes under 170,000 clones, roughly 80% of them seen just once. V dropped 8 bases and J dropped 1; count of bases not matched to a gene: 4. This CDR3 spans 13 amino acids. Germline V gene lookup returns CDR1 SNHLY and CDR2 FYNNEI. The TCR originated in a human donor in good health. V and J are TRBV2 and TRBJ2-7, with 8 bases matching TRBD2. Sequenced: PBMCs. The DNA for the CDR3 is TGTGCCAGCGAGGCGGGAGGTTCCTACGAGCAGTACTTC. This encodes CASEAGGSYEQYF.